A single sample gave rise to the 5 T cell receptor beta chains below, sequenced in a study of control samples from healthy donors and cancer patients. Here immunoSEQ multiplex PCR was the method, and the copy in TCRdb shows in-frame clones only, minus some. This table holds fewer than 200,000 clones, approximately 94% found once. Sequenced sample: PBMCs. The receptors shown here come from a man between 60 and 70 years old with colorectal cancer.

V gene TRBV27 combines with J gene TRBJ2-3; D might be TRBD1 (6 bases). Trimming removed 1 base at V and 0 bases at J, with 11 bases between. The CDR3 is 16 residues long. In germline, CDR1 is MNHEY, CDR2 SMNVEV (reference sequence). This CDR3 is CASSLWAGASTDTQYF. In DNA, the CDR3 is TGTGCCAGCAGTTTATGGGCAGGGGCTAGCACAGATACGCAGTATTTT.

The chain uses TRBV10-3 and TRBJ2-1, with TRBD2 matching 10 bases. Germline CDR1 reads ENHRY; CDR2 reads SYGVKD. The length of the CDR3 is 13 residues. J lost 10 bases, V lost 9 bases, and 9 bases had no gene match. CDR3 region: CAIGSGGVIEQFF. The CDR3, as DNA: TGTGCCATTGGAAGCGGGGGGGTCATCGAGCAGTTCTTC.

The chain has TRBV27 and TRBJ2-2; TRBD2 is a possible D gene (6 bases). CDR1 MNHEY and CDR2 SMNVEV come from the germline V gene (reference sequence). Trimming removed 5 bases from V and 4 bases from J, with 11 bases in between. The CDR3 is made up of 14 amino acids. CDR3 sequence reads: CASSPGELTGELFF. DNA for the CDR3: TGTGCCAGCAGTCCGGGGGAGCTCACCGGGGAGCTGTTTTTT.

The rearrangement links TRBV3-1 (or the pseudogene TRBV3-2) to TRBJ2-7; D unresolved. The CDR3 has 17 amino acids. Trimming cost V 0 bases and J 2 bases, with 17 bases left between them. Germline lookup yields CDR1 LGHDT and CDR2 YNNKEL (reference sequence). The CDR3 region has the DNA TGTGCCAGCAGCCAAGAGCCCCTTCAGGAAAATCCCTACGAGCAGTACTTC. This sequence encodes CASSQEPLQENPYEQYF.

The chain recombines TRBV27 with TRBJ1-2, with D unclear. This CDR3 comprises 14 residues. Trimming shortened V by 2 bases and J by 2 bases, and 9 bases separated the two germline ends. Germline loops: CDR1 MNHEY, CDR2 SMNVEV (reference sequence). The DNA for the CDR3 is TGTGCCAGCAGTTTAAGTAGGGAAAACTATGGCTACACCTTC. As protein: CASSLSRENYGYTF.